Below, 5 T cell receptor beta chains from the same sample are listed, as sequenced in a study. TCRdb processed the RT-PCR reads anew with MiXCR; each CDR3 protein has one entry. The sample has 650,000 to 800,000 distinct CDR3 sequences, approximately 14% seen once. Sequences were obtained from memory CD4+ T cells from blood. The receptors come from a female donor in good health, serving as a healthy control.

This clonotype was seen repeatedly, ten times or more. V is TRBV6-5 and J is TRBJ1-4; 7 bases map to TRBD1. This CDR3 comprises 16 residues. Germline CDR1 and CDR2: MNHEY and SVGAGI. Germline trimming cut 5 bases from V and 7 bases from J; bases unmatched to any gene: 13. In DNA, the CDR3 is TGTGCCAGCAGTAGCGTGCGCGACAGGGAGGGTGAAAAACTGTTTTTT. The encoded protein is CASSSVRDREGEKLFF.

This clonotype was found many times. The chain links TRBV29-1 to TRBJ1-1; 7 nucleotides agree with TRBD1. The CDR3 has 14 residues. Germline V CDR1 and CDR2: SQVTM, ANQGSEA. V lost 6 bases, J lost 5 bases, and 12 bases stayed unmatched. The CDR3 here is CSVVPDREWTEAFF. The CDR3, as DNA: TGCAGCGTAGTCCCCGACAGGGAGTGGACTGAAGCTTTCTTT.

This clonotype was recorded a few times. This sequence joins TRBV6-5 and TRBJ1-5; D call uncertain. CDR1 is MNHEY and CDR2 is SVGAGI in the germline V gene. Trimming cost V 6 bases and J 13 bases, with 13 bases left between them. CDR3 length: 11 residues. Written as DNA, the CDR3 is TGTGCCAGCAGCCCCCCACCATATCAGCATTTT. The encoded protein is CASSPPPYQHF.

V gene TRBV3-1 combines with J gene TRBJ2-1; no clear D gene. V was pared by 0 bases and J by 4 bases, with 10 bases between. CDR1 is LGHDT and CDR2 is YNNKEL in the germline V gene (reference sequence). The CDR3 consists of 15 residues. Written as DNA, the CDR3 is TGTGCCAGCAGCCAAGAGTGGCCGCTGTACAATGAGCAGTTCTTC. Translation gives CASSQEWPLYNEQFF.

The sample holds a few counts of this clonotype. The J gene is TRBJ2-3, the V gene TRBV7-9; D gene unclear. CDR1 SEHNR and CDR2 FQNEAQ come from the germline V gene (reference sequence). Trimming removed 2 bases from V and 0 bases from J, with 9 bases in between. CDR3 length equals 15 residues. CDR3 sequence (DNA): TGTGCCAGCAGCTTAAGGTCGCCAAGCACAGATACGCAGTATTTT. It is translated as CASSLRSPSTDTQYF. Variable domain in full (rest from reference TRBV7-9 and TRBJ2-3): DTGVSQNPRHKITKRGQNVTFRCDPISEHNRLYWYRQTLGQGPEFLTYFQNEAQLEKSRLLSDRFSAERPKGSFSTLEIQRTEQGDSAMYLCASSLRSPSTDTQYFGPGTRLTVL.